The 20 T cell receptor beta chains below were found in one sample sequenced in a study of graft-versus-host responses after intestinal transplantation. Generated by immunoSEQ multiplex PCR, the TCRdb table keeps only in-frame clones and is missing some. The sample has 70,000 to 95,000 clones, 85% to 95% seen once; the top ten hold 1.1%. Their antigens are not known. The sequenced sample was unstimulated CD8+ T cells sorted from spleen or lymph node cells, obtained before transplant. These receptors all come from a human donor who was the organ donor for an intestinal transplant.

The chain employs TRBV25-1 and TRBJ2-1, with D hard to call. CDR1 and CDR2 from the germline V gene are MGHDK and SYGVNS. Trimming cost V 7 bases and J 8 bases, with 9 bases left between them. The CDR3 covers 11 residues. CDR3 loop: CASTQYHEQFF. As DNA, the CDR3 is TGTGCCAGCACACAGTATCATGAGCAGTTCTTC.

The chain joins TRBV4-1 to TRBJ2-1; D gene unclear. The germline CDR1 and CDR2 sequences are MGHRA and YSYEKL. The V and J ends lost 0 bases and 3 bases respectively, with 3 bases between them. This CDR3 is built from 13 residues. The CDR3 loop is CASSQDHYNEQFF. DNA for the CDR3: TGCGCCAGCAGCCAAGATCACTACAATGAGCAGTTCTTC.

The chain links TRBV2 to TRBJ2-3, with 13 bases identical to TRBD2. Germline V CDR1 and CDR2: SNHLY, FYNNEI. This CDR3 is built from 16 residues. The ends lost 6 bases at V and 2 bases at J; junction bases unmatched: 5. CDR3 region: CASRDGLAGVTDTQYF. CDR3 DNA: TGTGCCAGCAGGGATGGACTAGCGGGGGTCACAGATACGCAGTATTTT.

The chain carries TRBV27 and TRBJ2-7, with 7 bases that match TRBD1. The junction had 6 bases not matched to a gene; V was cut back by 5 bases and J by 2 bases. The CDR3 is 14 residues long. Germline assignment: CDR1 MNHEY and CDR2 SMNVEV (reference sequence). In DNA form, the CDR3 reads TGTGCCAGCAGTCCATCGGGACAGACCTACGAGCAGTACTTC. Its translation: CASSPSGQTYEQYF.

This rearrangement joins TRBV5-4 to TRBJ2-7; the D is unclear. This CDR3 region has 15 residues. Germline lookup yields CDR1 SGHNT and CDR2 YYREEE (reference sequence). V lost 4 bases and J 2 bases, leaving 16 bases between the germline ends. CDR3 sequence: CASSPFKHETYEQYF. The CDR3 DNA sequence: TGTGCCAGCAGCCCCTTTAAGCACGAAACCTACGAGCAGTACTTC.

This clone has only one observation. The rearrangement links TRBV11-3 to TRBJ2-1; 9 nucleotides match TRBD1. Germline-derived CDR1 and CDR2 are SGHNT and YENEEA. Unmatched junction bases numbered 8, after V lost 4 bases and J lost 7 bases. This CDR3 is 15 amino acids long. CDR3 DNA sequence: TGTGCCAGCAGCTCAACCGGGACAGGGACAAATGAGCAGTTCTTC. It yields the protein CASSSTGTGTNEQFF.

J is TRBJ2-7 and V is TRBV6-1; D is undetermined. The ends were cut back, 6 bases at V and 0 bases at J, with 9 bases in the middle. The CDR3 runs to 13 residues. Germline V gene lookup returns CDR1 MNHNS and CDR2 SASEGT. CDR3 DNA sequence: TGTGCCAGCAGAACAAGGAGCTCCTACGAGCAGTACTTC. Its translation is CASRTRSSYEQYF.

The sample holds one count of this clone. CDR3 DNA sequence: TGTGCCAGTAGTCCAGACAGGGAGCGGTCCTATGGCTACACCTTC. Its protein product is CASSPDRERSYGYTF. The J gene is TRBJ1-2, the V gene TRBV19, with TRBD1 matching 7 bases. Germline CDR1 is LNHDA and CDR2 is SQIVND (reference sequence). The ends lost 5 bases at V and 4 bases at J; junction bases unmatched: 10. This CDR3 is 15 amino acids long.

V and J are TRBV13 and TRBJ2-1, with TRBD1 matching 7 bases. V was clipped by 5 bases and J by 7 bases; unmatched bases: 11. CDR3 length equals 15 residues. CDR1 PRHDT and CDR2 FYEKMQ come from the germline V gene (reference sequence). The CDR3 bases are TGTGCCAGCAGCCCGGACAGGTCGGGGATTAATGAGCAGTTCTTC. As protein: CASSPDRSGINEQFF. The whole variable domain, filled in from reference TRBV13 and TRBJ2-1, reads AAGVIQSPRHLIKEKRETATLKCYPIPRHDTVYWYQQGPGQDPQFLISFYEKMQSDKGSIPDRFSAQQFSDYHSELNMSSLELGDSALYFCASSPDRSGINEQFFGPGTRLTVL.

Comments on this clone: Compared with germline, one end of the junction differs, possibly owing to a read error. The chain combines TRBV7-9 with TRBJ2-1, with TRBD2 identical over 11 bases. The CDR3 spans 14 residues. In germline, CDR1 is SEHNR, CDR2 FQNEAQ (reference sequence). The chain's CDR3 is CASSLAGGWNEQFF. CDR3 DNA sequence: TGTGCCAGCAGCCTAGCGGGAGGCTGGAATGAGCAGTTCTTC.

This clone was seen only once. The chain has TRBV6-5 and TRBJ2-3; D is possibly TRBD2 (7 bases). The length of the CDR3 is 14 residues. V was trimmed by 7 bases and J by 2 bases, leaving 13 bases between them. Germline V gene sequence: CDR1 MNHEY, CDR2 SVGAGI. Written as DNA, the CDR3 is TGTGCCAGCAAGGGGGGGGGCCCCACAGATACGCAGTATTTT. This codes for CASKGGGPTDTQYF.

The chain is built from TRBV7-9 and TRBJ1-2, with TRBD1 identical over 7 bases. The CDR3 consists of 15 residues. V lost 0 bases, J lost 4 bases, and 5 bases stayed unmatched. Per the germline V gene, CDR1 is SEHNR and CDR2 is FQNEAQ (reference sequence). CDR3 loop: CASSLADREGYGYTF. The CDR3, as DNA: TGTGCCAGCAGCTTAGCCGACAGGGAAGGCTATGGCTACACCTTC.

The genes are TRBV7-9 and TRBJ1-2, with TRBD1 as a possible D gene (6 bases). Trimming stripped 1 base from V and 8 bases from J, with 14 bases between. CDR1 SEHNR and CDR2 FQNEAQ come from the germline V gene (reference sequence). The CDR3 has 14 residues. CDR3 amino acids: CASSLVGGADGYTF. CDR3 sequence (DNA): TGTGCCAGCAGCTTAGTTGGGGGCGCGGACGGCTACACCTTC.

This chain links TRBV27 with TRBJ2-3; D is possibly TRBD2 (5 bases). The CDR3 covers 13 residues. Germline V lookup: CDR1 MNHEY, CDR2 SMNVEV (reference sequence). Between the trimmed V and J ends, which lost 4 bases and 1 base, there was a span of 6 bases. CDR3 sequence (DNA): TGTGCCAGCAGTTGGACTGGCACAGATACGCAGTATTTT. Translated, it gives CASSWTGTDTQYF.

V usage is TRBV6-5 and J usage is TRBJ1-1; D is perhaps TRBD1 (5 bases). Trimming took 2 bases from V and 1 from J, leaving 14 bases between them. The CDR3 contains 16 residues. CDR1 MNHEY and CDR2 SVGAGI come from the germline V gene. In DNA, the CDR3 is TGTGCCAGCAGTTACCTCCCAGGACAAGGGAACACTGAAGCTTTCTTT. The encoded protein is CASSYLPGQGNTEAFF.

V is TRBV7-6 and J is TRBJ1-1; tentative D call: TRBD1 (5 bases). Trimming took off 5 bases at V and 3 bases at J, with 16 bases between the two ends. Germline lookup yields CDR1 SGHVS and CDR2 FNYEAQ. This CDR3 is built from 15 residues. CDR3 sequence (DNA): TGTGCCAGCAGCCCCGACCCGGGGGGAGACACTGAAGCTTTCTTT. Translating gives CASSPDPGGDTEAFF.

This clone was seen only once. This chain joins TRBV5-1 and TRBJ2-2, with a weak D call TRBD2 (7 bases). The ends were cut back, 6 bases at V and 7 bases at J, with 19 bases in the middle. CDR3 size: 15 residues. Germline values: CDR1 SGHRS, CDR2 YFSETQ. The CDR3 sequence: CASTRWGGRGGELFF. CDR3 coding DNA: TGCGCCAGCACCCGTTGGGGGGGCAGAGGCGGGGAGCTGTTTTTT.

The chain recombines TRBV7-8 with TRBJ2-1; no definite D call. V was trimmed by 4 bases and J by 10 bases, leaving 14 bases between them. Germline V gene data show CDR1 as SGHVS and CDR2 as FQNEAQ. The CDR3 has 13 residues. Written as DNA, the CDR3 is TGTGCCAGCAGCTCCTACACGGGTGACGAGCAGTTCTTC. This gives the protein CASSSYTGDEQFF. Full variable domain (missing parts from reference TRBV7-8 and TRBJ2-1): GAGVSQSPRYKVAKRGQDVALRCDPISGHVSLFWYQQALGQGPEFLTYFQNEAQLDKSGLPSDRFFAERPEGSVSTLKIQRTQQEDSAVYLCASSSYTGDEQFFGPGTRLTVL.

The CDR3 here is CASSQDIGGRAGLEQFF. The CDR3 DNA sequence: TGTGCCAGCAGCCAAGATATCGGCGGGAGGGCCGGTCTTGAGCAGTTCTTC. The rearrangement links TRBV4-2 to TRBJ2-1; 9 nucleotides align to TRBD2. Germline CDR1 reads LGHNA; CDR2 reads YNFKEQ. The V and J ends lost 0 bases and 9 bases, in that order; junction bases with no gene match: 12. The CDR3 has 17 amino acids.

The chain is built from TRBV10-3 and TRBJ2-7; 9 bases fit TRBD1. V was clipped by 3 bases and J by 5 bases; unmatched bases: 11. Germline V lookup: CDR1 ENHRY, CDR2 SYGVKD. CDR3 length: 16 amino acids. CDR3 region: CAISDFKGGQGNEQYF. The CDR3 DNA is TGTGCCATCAGTGACTTTAAGGGTGGACAGGGGAACGAGCAGTACTTC.